The clone carrying this T cell receptor beta chain was observed a few times. What it binds is not known. This PCR relied on a set of 60 Vbeta primers and 13 Jbeta primers. Sequencing was performed with immunoSEQ multiplex PCR; in TCRdb, only in-frame clones are kept and a portion is missing. The table lists over 150,000 clones, roughly four fifths of them singletons. The record originates from a study of cytomegalovirus exposure and HLA in healthy donors. General observations from the study: Researchers reported in a later analysis that a missense DCLRE1C variant was tied to TCR beta V- and J-gene trimming. Accurate HLA-A and HLA-B prediction from TCR beta sequences was reported for most subjects. Some V segments (TRBV6-2 and TRBV6-3 among them) were excluded as indistinguishable. Later analysis found that TCR beta chains associated with HLA were more clonally expanded than other, equally common chains.

V was clipped by 5 bases and J by 4 bases; unmatched bases: 4. The CDR3 is 13 amino acids. The germline gives CDR1 MGHDK, CDR2 SYGVNS. This clonotype originated in a man aged 60 to 75 in good health and CMV-seronegative. The rearrangement joins TRBV25-1 to TRBJ1-2; 7 positions match TRBD1. Material for sequencing was PBMCs. CDR3 in amino acids: CASSHDRAYGYTF. In DNA, the CDR3 is TGTGCCAGCAGTCACGACAGGGCCTATGGCTACACCTTC.